A single sample is the source of the 18 T cell receptor beta chains below, sequenced in a study of shared clonotypes between healthy human individuals. The protocol was immunoSEQ multiplex PCR, while the TCRdb copy is restricted to in-frame clones and leaves out a portion. The data contain roughly 720,000 clones, less than 95% of them seen just once; the ten biggest clones take up 34%. The sample was memory CD8+ T cells from PBMCs. Subset: CD45RO+ cells pooled with CCR7-negative TemRA cells. The receptors shown here come from a man between 18 and 29 years old in good health. Some clones in this sample may be carry-over from other donors' samples.

The chain recombines TRBV27 with TRBJ2-7; the D gene is possibly TRBD2 (6 bases). CDR1 and CDR2 (germline): MNHEY, SMNVEV (reference sequence). There are 15 residues in the CDR3. Trimming removed 9 bases at V and 4 bases at J, with 22 bases between. The CDR3 region has the DNA TGTGCCAGTTCATCCTACGGGAGTTTGGTGTACGAGCAGTACTTC. It is translated as CASSSYGSLVYEQYF.

The chain joins TRBV6-5 to TRBJ2-7; D gene unclear. The CDR3 contains 16 residues. Germline assignment: CDR1 MNHEY and CDR2 SVGAGI. Trimming removed 1 base from V and 5 bases from J, with 18 bases in between. CDR3 amino acids: CASSYFLGRSLDEQYF. CDR3 coding DNA: TGTGCCAGCAGTTACTTCCTCGGCAGGTCCCTAGACGAGCAGTACTTC.

The V gene is TRBV13, the J gene TRBJ2-3; 10 bases are a match to TRBD2. Trimming removed 4 bases from V and 5 bases from J; junction bases left unmatched: 15. The CDR3 runs 18 residues. Germline CDR1 and CDR2: PRHDT and FYEKMQ (reference sequence). CDR3 in DNA: TGTGCCAGCAGCTGGACTAGCGGATCTATCCTGGGGAGAGATACGCAGTATTTT. It encodes CASSWTSGSILGRDTQYF.

This chain connects TRBV9 to TRBJ1-2, with a tentative D call TRBD1 (6 bases). Trimming took off 3 bases at V and 8 bases at J, with 23 bases between the two ends. Looked up from germline, CDR1 is SGDLS and CDR2 is YYNGEE. This CDR3 region has 16 residues. The CDR3 sequence is CASSGAAGAISRGYTF. The CDR3 DNA is TGTGCCAGCAGCGGGGCCGCAGGGGCTATTTCTCGAGGCTACACCTTC.

J is TRBJ1-2 and V is TRBV29-1; perhaps TRBD1 as D (5 bases). The CDR3 extends over 12 amino acids. Trimming took off 5 bases at V and 3 bases at J, with 10 bases between the two ends. Germline assignment: CDR1 SQVTM and CDR2 ANQGSEA. CDR3 region: CSVPGGDYGYTF. The DNA of the CDR3 is TGCAGCGTTCCCGGGGGGGACTATGGCTACACCTTC.

This clone has more than one count but fewer than ten. The V and J genes are TRBV28 and TRBJ2-7; 8 bases line up with TRBD1. The V and J ends lost 10 bases and 6 bases, in that order; junction bases with no gene match: 17. Per germline, CDR1 MDHEN and CDR2 SYDVKM. CDR3 length: 15 residues. Here the CDR3 reads CATSPGGVLVGEQYF. CDR3 DNA sequence: TGTGCCACCTCTCCAGGGGGCGTACTTGTAGGCGAGCAGTACTTC.

The chain employs TRBV19 and TRBJ2-5, with TRBD1 as a possible D gene (5 bases). Trimming pared 2 bases from V and 4 bases from J, leaving 11 bases between. Germline V gene data show CDR1 as LNHDA and CDR2 as SQIVND (reference sequence). The CDR3 totals 14 residues. The chain's CDR3 is CASSIFGQGETQYF. The CDR3, as DNA: TGTGCCAGTAGTATATTCGGGCAGGGAGAGACCCAGTACTTC.

The chain links TRBV6-5 to TRBJ2-5; 7 bases are shared with TRBD1. CDR1 is MNHEY, CDR2 SVGAGI, per germline. The CDR3 is made up of 13 amino acids. The ends lost 2 bases at V and 4 bases at J; junction bases unmatched: 1. CDR3 nucleotide sequence: TGTGCCAGCAGTTACCCAGGGGGAGAGACCCAGTACTTC. This gives the protein CASSYPGGETQYF.

J is TRBJ1-1 and V is TRBV6-1; D ambiguous. V was pared by 3 bases and J by 3 bases, with 14 bases between. Per the germline V gene, CDR1 is MNHNS and CDR2 is SASEGT. There are 15 residues in the CDR3. The CDR3: CASSEVYGRYTEAFF. In DNA, the CDR3 is TGTGCCAGCAGTGAGGTATACGGACGGTACACTGAAGCTTTCTTT.

The CDR3 loop is CASSQGAGTGGNEKLFF. The CDR3 DNA reads TGTGCCAGCAGCCAGGGGGCCGGGACAGGGGGTAATGAAAAACTGTTTTTT. This chain joins TRBV4-2 and TRBJ1-4; TRBD1 matches 11 bases. The V gene end was trimmed by 3 bases and the J gene end by 4 bases; junction bases not matched to a gene: 7. Germline V gene sequence: CDR1 LGHNA, CDR2 YNFKEQ. This CDR3 has 17 amino acids.

This clone was found once. J is TRBJ1-2 and V is TRBV19, with a tentative D call TRBD1 (5 bases). V was cut by 6 bases and J by 4 bases, with 24 bases left in between. The CDR3 runs 17 residues. The germline gives CDR1 LNHDA, CDR2 SQIVND (reference sequence). The CDR3 loop reads CASRGVWVTESAYGYTF. Written as DNA, the CDR3 is TGTGCCAGTAGGGGAGTATGGGTGACAGAGTCCGCCTATGGCTACACCTTC.

This chain connects TRBV5-1 to TRBJ2-7; no clear D gene. Germline V lookup: CDR1 SGHRS, CDR2 YFSETQ. The CDR3 has 13 residues. V dropped 1 base and J dropped 4 bases, with 9 bases sitting between them. This CDR3 is CASSLYVGYEQYF. The CDR3 nucleotides are TGCGCCAGCAGCTTGTACGTTGGATACGAGCAGTACTTC. The complete variable domain, with remaining parts taken from reference TRBV5-1 and TRBJ2-7, reads KAGVTQTPRYLIKTRGQQVTLSCSPISGHRSVSWYQQTPGQGLQFLFEYFSETQRNKGNFPGRFSGRQFSNSRSEMNVSTLELGDSALYLCASSLYVGYEQYFGPGTRLTVT.

This clone was seen once. The chain couples TRBV5-4 to TRBJ1-1; 11 bases are a match to TRBD1. The CDR3 consists of 17 residues. After removal of 4 bases from V and 5 bases from J, the junction contained 13 bases not matched to a gene. CDR1 SGHNT and CDR2 YYREEE come from the germline V gene (reference sequence). The CDR3 region has the DNA TGTGCCAGCAGCCCGGGACAGGGGGATATGGTTGGGACTGAAGCTTTCTTT. This encodes CASSPGQGDMVGTEAFF.

V and J are TRBV27 and TRBJ2-7, with 7 bases lining up with TRBD1. CDR3 length equals 15 residues. Looked up from germline, CDR1 is MNHEY and CDR2 is SMNVEV (reference sequence). J gave up 5 bases and V 4 bases, and 11 bases lay outside the gene matches. The CDR3 coding sequence is TGTGCCAGCAGTTCCCGGACAGGTCTCTACCACGAGCAGTACTTC. Amino acids: CASSSRTGLYHEQYF.

V and J are TRBV18 and TRBJ1-2, with TRBD1 as a possible D gene (5 bases). CDR3 length: 14 amino acids. Between the trimmed V and J ends, which lost 3 bases and 4 bases, there was a span of 12 bases. The germline CDR1 and CDR2 sequences are KGHSH and LQKENI. The CDR3 DNA reads as TGTGCCAGCTCACCCGGGGGACTAGTCTATGGCTACACCTTC. This codes for CASSPGGLVYGYTF.

The V gene is TRBV19, the J gene TRBJ2-5, with TRBD1 matching over 7 bases. The CDR3 is 15 residues long. The J segment lost 5 bases and the V segment lost 3 bases, leaving 9 bases of the junction unmatched. CDR1 and CDR2 from the germline V gene are LNHDA and SQIVND (reference sequence). The CDR3 sequence is CASSIEDRALETQYF. The CDR3 DNA is TGTGCCAGTAGTATCGAAGACAGGGCCCTGGAGACCCAGTACTTC.

Comments on this clone: The sample holds other DNA sequences that translate to the same CDR3. V and J are TRBV19 and TRBJ1-1; D is ambiguous. Trimming removed 0 bases at V and 0 bases at J, with 8 bases between. Germline CDR1 LNHDA, CDR2 SQIVND (reference sequence). The length of the CDR3 is 15 residues. CDR3 sequence: CASSIDGQLNTEAFF. The CDR3 DNA reads as TGTGCCAGTAGTATAGACGGGCAGTTGAACACTGAAGCTTTCTTT.

V is TRBV7-9 and J is TRBJ1-5; the D is unclear. This CDR3 spans 13 amino acids. Germline loops: CDR1 SEHNR, CDR2 FQNEAQ (reference sequence). Trimming removed 5 bases at V and 1 base at J, with 6 bases between. The CDR3 spells CASSPGSNQPQHF. CDR3 coding DNA: TGTGCCAGCAGCCCTGGGAGCAATCAGCCCCAGCATTTT.